This TCR beta chain was sequenced for a study of T-cell memory formation after mild COVID-19. Study results and caveats: Among CD4+ contracting clones, most were CM and EM, and CD8+ ones EMRA. The study detected some responding clones in pre-infection memory, suggesting cross-reactive memory joined. CD4+ bias marked clones expanding day 15 to 37, unlike balanced contracting clones.

CDR3 size: 12 residues. Germline CDR1 reads DFQATT; CDR2 reads SNEGSKA (reference sequence). Via MiXCR, TCRdb re-called the 5' RACE reads, giving one row per CDR3 protein. The sample yields some 410,000 distinct CDR3 sequences, roughly a quarter seen once. This clonotype showed up just a few times. Its target is unknown. An end of the junction does not agree with germline; a read error may underlie this. Input material: PBMCs or a T cell subset sorted from them (not recorded which). This TCR derives from an adult woman who had mild COVID-19 (a few samples of this study predate the infection). Cell type and time point are not known. J is TRBJ2-2 and V is TRBV20-1, with D maybe TRBD1 (5 bases). CDR3 DNA sequence: TGTGGCAGCAGGGAGAACACCGGGGAGCTGTTTTTT. This gives the protein CGSRENTGELFF.